This TCR beta chain was identified during a study of shared clonotypes between healthy human individuals. Trimming removed 0 bases from V and 7 bases from J, with 10 bases in between. This CDR3 region has 14 residues. Germline V gives CDR1 SGHVS, CDR2 FQNEAQ. Original processing notes: ImmunoSEQ sequences covered only the junction and lacked quality scores; filtering therefore differed. Profiled with immunoSEQ multiplex PCR; TCRdb holds only in-frame clones, not every one. That table gives V, J and clone size, and the DNA gave D and trimming. The sample yields over a million clones, around 98.5% seen once. Study outcomes and limitations: A handful of donors shared approximately 5% of their naive CD4 clonotypes. Owing to a small donor count, the genetic and exposure-history diversity represented was limited.

Researchers partitioned CD4+ cells into CD45RA+ naive and CD45RA-negative memory subsets. The sample holds one count of this clone. Its cognate antigen is unknown. The sequence came from a man under 40 in good health. The chain has TRBV7-8 and TRBJ1-5; a possible D gene is TRBD1 (5 bases). Sequenced input: naive CD4+ T cells sorted from blood. Subset given: CD45RA+ positively selected. The CDR3 loop is CASSLAGPGQPQHF. For the CDR3, the DNA is TGTGCCAGCAGCTTAGCGGGACCGGGCCAGCCCCAGCATTTT. Full variable domain (outside the CDR3, taken from reference TRBV7-8 and TRBJ1-5): GAGVSQSPRYKVAKRGQDVALRCDPISGHVSLFWYQQALGQGPEFLTYFQNEAQLDKSGLPSDRFFAERPEGSVSTLKIQRTQQEDSAVYLCASSLAGPGQPQHFGDGTRLSIL.